Here is one T cell receptor beta chain with its context. The data were taken from a study of OX40 agonist ivuxolimab in advanced cancers. The V gene end was trimmed by 5 bases and the J gene end by 1 base; junction bases not matched to a gene: 6. This CDR3 has 15 amino acids. Germline CDR1 is SGHTA and CDR2 is FQGTGA. Method: immunoSEQ multiplex PCR; TCRdb's copy keeps in-frame clones and lacks some. Seen here are 53,000 or so clones, about 88% observed once, and the top ten hold around 1.5%. This material consisted of CD4+ or CD8+ T cells sorted from blood, taken in a trial of the OX40 agonist ivuxolimab. This receptor was taken from an adult with an advanced solid tumor such as melanoma, head and neck, liver or kidney cancer. The V call is TRBV7-3, the J call TRBJ2-3; 7 nucleotides agree with TRBD1. The CDR3 sequence is CASSQRGQGTDTQYF. In DNA, the CDR3 is TGTGCCAGCAGCCAGAGGGGGCAAGGCACAGATACGCAGTATTTT.